A selection of T cell receptor beta chains follows, all from one sample in a study of control samples from healthy donors and cancer patients. Assay: immunoSEQ multiplex PCR; the TCRdb copy retains only in-frame clones and omits some. The profile shows some 410,000 clones, about nine tenths of them singletons. The material sequenced was PBMCs. These receptors all stem from a man aged 35 to 55 with head and neck cancer. Each CDR3 is given without its conserved first and last residue. Fields, in order: CDR3 protein, J gene, V gene.

CDR3 protein: ASSFRPRQGTDTQY
J gene: TRBJ2-3
V gene: TRBV7-2

CDR3 protein: ASSERTSGSSYEQY
J gene: TRBJ2-7
V gene: TRBV10-2

CDR3 protein: ASSSQGQSNQPQH
J gene: TRBJ1-5
V gene: TRBV18

CDR3 protein: ASSSDESYEQY
J gene: TRBJ2-7
V gene: TRBV5-4

CDR3 protein: ASSLTNRDSQY
J gene: TRBJ2-4
V gene: TRBV7-3

CDR3 protein: ASSLRGASTIY
J gene: TRBJ1-3
V gene: TRBV28

CDR3 protein: ASSYSTLGGNEQF
J gene: TRBJ2-1
V gene: TRBV6-5

CDR3 protein: ASTIAGANTDTQY
J gene: TRBJ2-3
V gene: TRBV7-9

CDR3 protein: ASSLSRDRGNTIY
J gene: TRBJ1-3
V gene: TRBV7-9

CDR3 protein: ASSRDRRLYTEAF
J gene: TRBJ1-1
V gene: TRBV6-5

CDR3 protein: ASSGGSQDNSPLH
J gene: TRBJ1-6
V gene: TRBV5-1

CDR3 protein: ASSERAASNQPQH
J gene: TRBJ1-5
V gene: TRBV2

CDR3 protein: ASSQGRGTELDTQY
J gene: TRBJ2-3
V gene: TRBV4-1

CDR3 protein: ASSPDRGLGSNEQF
J gene: TRBJ2-1
V gene: TRBV5-1

CDR3 protein: ASSVQAANSPLH
J gene: TRBJ1-6
V gene: TRBV9

CDR3 protein: ASSFATNEQF
J gene: TRBJ2-1
V gene: TRBV7-9

CDR3 protein: AKGQGILLSSYEQY
J gene: TRBJ2-7
V gene: TRBV7-3

CDR3 protein: AISDQIGNQPQH
J gene: TRBJ1-5
V gene: TRBV10-3

CDR3 protein: ASSLQGRNQPQH
J gene: TRBJ1-5
V gene: TRBV3-1/TRBV3-2

CDR3 protein: ASSPAGTGDAKLF
J gene: TRBJ1-4
V gene: TRBV18

CDR3 protein: ASSEQGEVVGELF
J gene: TRBJ2-2
V gene: TRBV6-1

CDR3 protein: AWSLGAVPVNTEAF
J gene: TRBJ1-1
V gene: TRBV30

CDR3 protein: ASSPRDRVKNIQY
J gene: TRBJ2-4
V gene: TRBV7-2

CDR3 protein: ASSPNPGGTYEQY
J gene: TRBJ2-7
V gene: TRBV3-1/TRBV3-2

CDR3 protein: SAESHHGYT
J gene: TRBJ1-2
V gene: TRBV20-1

CDR3 protein: ASTPGLAGSYEQY
J gene: TRBJ2-7
V gene: TRBV25-1

CDR3 protein: ATSGTGRGTGELF
J gene: TRBJ2-2
V gene: TRBV27

CDR3 protein: ASSSPDSFGNTIY
J gene: TRBJ1-3
V gene: TRBV6-5

CDR3 protein: ATSDPGRSTDTQY
J gene: TRBJ2-3
V gene: TRBV24-1

CDR3 protein: ASSVGPGHSYEQY
J gene: TRBJ2-7
V gene: TRBV9

CDR3 protein: ASSLAAIGETQY
J gene: TRBJ2-5
V gene: TRBV11-2

CDR3 protein: ASSLVTGKPYEQY
J gene: TRBJ2-7
V gene: TRBV5-5

CDR3 protein: ASSPGLGLASDTQY
J gene: TRBJ2-3
V gene: TRBV9

CDR3 protein: ASSSTGAPNEKLF
J gene: TRBJ1-4
V gene: TRBV7-9

CDR3 protein: ASRGLAGGNEQF
J gene: TRBJ2-1
V gene: TRBV2

CDR3 protein: ASSQDSGTNYEQY
J gene: TRBJ2-7
V gene: TRBV4-3

CDR3 protein: ASSRGGFNTEAF
J gene: TRBJ1-1
V gene: TRBV28

CDR3 protein: ASSLFGLNQPQH
J gene: TRBJ1-5
V gene: TRBV27

CDR3 protein: ASRQGESSYNEQF
J gene: TRBJ2-1
V gene: TRBV6-5

CDR3 protein: ASSLLNPTDTQY
J gene: TRBJ2-3
V gene: TRBV5-1

CDR3 protein: ASLGLQPSDTQY
J gene: TRBJ2-3
V gene: TRBV6-5

CDR3 protein: ASSQKGAETQY
J gene: TRBJ2-5
V gene: TRBV3-1/TRBV3-2

CDR3 protein: ASRKHSGGSYEQY
J gene: TRBJ2-7
V gene: TRBV6-5

CDR3 protein: ASTLARLNTEAF
J gene: TRBJ1-1
V gene: TRBV28

CDR3 protein: ASSPVAVNSDTQY
J gene: TRBJ2-3
V gene: TRBV6-4

CDR3 protein: ASGGDFAYEQY
J gene: TRBJ2-7
V gene: TRBV12-5

CDR3 protein: ASSVGTGDSNQPQH
J gene: TRBJ1-5
V gene: TRBV9

CDR3 protein: ASSIDSGTDTQY
J gene: TRBJ2-3
V gene: TRBV19

CDR3 protein: ASSEAVGLGETQY
J gene: TRBJ2-5
V gene: TRBV10-1

CDR3 protein: ASTKPQGGYT
J gene: TRBJ1-2
V gene: TRBV9

CDR3 protein: ASSGDSDRGKQY
J gene: TRBJ2-7
V gene: TRBV28

CDR3 protein: AWSAKMNTEAF
J gene: TRBJ1-1
V gene: TRBV30

CDR3 protein: ATSDALGGREQF
J gene: TRBJ2-1
V gene: TRBV24-1